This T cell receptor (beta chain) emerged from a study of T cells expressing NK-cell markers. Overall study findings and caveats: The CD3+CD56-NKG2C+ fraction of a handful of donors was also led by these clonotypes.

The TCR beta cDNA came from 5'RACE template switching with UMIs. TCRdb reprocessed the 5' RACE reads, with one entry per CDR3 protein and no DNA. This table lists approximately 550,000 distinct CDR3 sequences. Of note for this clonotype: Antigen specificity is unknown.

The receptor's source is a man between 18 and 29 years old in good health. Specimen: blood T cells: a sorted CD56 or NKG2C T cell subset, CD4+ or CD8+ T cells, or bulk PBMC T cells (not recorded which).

The CDR3 is CASSSIDRLPLHF. The chain employs TRBV10-2 and TRBJ1-6; TCRdb calls TRBD1, which cannot be checked without DNA. Germline V lookup: CDR1 WSHSY, CDR2 SAAADI. The CDR3 loop spans 13 amino acids.